These 3 T cell receptor beta chains share one sample of origin, sequenced in a study of post-analysis software for immune sequencing data. General study points: Compared with controls, patients had more of about 5 TRBV segments, including TRBV5-6, TRBV5-1 and TRBV20-1.

The TCR beta cDNA libraries contained unique molecular identifiers. From the PCR reads, TCRdb called clonotypes with MiXCR, one entry per CDR3 protein. The repertoire consists of about 260,000 distinct CDR3 sequences, with 30% to 45% occurring once and the leading ten covering under 5.5%. These receptors have no known antigen. What was sequenced was blood. These receptors were collected from a girl aged 5-17 years with multiple sclerosis.

The chain links TRBV4-1 to TRBJ1-4, with D perhaps TRBD1 (5 bases). The germline V and J ends were trimmed by 3 bases and 8 bases, with 13 bases remaining between them. There are 14 residues in the CDR3. The germline gives CDR1 MGHRA, CDR2 YSYEKL. CDR3 protein: CASSQDTGEEKLFF. CDR3 in DNA: TGCGCCAGCAGCCAGGACACGGGCGAGGAAAAACTGTTTTTT.

This CDR3 is CATSRGLAGGVDLNNEQFF. The CDR3 DNA sequence: TGTGCCACCAGCAGAGGACTAGCGGGAGGAGTTGATTTAAACAATGAGCAGTTCTTC. The chain carries TRBV15 and TRBJ2-1; TRBD2 aligns across 13 bases. With 1 base clipped from V and 5 bases from J, the junction kept 11 bases outside the gene matches. This CDR3 region has 19 residues. Germline CDR1 is LNHNV and CDR2 is YYDKDF (reference sequence).

The sample holds a few counts of this clonotype. The CDR3 region has the DNA TGTGCCAGCAGCTTGGTGTCAGTTAGCAATCAGCCCCAGCATTTT. The encoded protein is CASSLVSVSNQPQHF. The gene calls are TRBV5-5 and TRBJ1-5, with D unresolved. Per the germline V gene, CDR1 is SGHKS and CDR2 is YYEKEE (reference sequence). Trimming shortened V by 0 bases and J by 0 bases, and 7 bases separated the two germline ends. The CDR3 runs 15 residues. Complete variable domain (other parts from reference TRBV5-5 and TRBJ1-5): DAGVTQSPTHLIKTRGQQVTLRCSPISGHKSVSWYQQVLGQGPQFIFQYYEKEERGRGNFPDRFSARQFPNYSSELNVNALLLGDSALYLCASSLVSVSNQPQHFGDGTRLSIL.